This TCR beta chain was sequenced for a study of blood T cell repertoires in COVID-19. For the study at large: The United States, Italy and Spain provided the acute and convalescent COVID-19 samples. Sources were T cells, B-cell-depleted T cells, or PBMCs; the material itself was cDNA or gDNA.

V dropped 0 bases and J dropped 4; count of bases not matched to a gene: 6. The CDR3 is 16 residues long. Germline CDR1 ENHRY, CDR2 SYGVKD. Authors' analysis steps: Quantification of nucleated cells was approximated via reference gene primer amplification. The assay was immunoSEQ multiplex PCR, and TCRdb's table has in-frame clones only and misses some. V, J and clone size derive from that table, while D and trimming were established from the DNA sequence. The sample consists of around 260,000 clones, roughly 88% of them appearing once. The chain couples TRBV10-3 to TRBJ2-7; TRBD2 matches 10 bases. Sequencing was carried out using peripheral blood. The sequence was obtained from a human donor in a cohort sampled during active COVID-19. The CDR3 loop is CAISESILAGEYEQYF. In nucleotides, the CDR3 is TGTGCCATCAGTGAGTCGATTCTAGCGGGGGAATACGAGCAGTACTTC.